One sample yielded the 17 T cell receptor beta chains listed below, sequenced in a study of identifying expanded T cells in peripheral blood. Method: immunoSEQ multiplex PCR; TCRdb's copy keeps in-frame clones and lacks some. The data hold about 80,000 clones, with 84% observed a single time. Specimen: blood. The receptor source for this set is a person between 18 and 69 years old in good health.

The chain carries TRBV9 and TRBJ2-1; D gene unclear. The CDR3 is 15 residues long. V lost 4 bases and J lost 3, with 14 bases in between. Germline V gene data show CDR1 as SGDLS and CDR2 as YYNGEE. CDR3 amino acids: CASSPPPGIYNEQFF. The CDR3 DNA follows: TGTGCCAGCAGCCCTCCCCCCGGAATCTACAATGAGCAGTTCTTC.

CDR3 nucleotides: TGTGCCAGCAGGACTAGCGGGTCCTACGAGCAGTACTTC. Protein product: CASRTSGSYEQYF. The chain recombines TRBV4-2 with TRBJ2-7; 10 positions match TRBD2. Germline values: CDR1 LGHNA, CDR2 YNFKEQ. The V segment lost 6 bases and the J segment 1 base; nucleotides outside the gene matches: 0. The CDR3 loop spans 13 amino acids.

V is TRBV27 and J is TRBJ1-4, with D unclear. The CDR3 consists of 14 residues. Germline V gene data show CDR1 as MNHEY and CDR2 as SMNVEV (reference sequence). Trimming cost V 10 bases and J 6 bases, with 18 bases left between them. CDR3: CATASGYGYEKLFF. The CDR3 nucleotides are TGTGCCACCGCTTCAGGATATGGGTATGAAAAACTGTTTTTT.

The chain links TRBV7-3 to TRBJ2-1; 7 bases are a match to TRBD2. Per the germline V gene, CDR1 is SGHTA and CDR2 is FQGTGA. The CDR3 covers 17 residues. The V segment lost 5 bases and the J segment 2 bases; nucleotides outside the gene matches: 12. In DNA, the CDR3 is TGTGCCAGCAGCAAAGCCGTACTAGCGAAGCCCTACAATGAGCAGTTCTTC. Protein sequence: CASSKAVLAKPYNEQFF.

This clone was recorded once. This chain links TRBV28 with TRBJ2-7; the D gene is possibly TRBD2 (7 bases). CDR1 is MDHEN and CDR2 is SYDVKM in the germline V gene. V lost 3 bases, J lost 2 bases, and 11 bases lay in between. The CDR3 contains 14 residues. CDR3 DNA: TGTGCCAGCAGTTTTCCCGGGGGGCCCTACGAGCAGTACTTC. Its protein is CASSFPGGPYEQYF.

The chain employs TRBV18 and TRBJ2-7; no clear D gene. CDR1 is KGHSH and CDR2 is LQKENI in the germline V gene. The CDR3 runs 14 residues. Trimming took 2 bases from V and 5 from J, leaving 13 bases between them. DNA for the CDR3: TGTGCCAGCTCACCAGGTGCCACCTCGGACGAGCAGTACTTC. It is translated as CASSPGATSDEQYF.

This clone was found once. The gene calls are TRBV19 and TRBJ1-4; tentative D call: TRBD1 (5 bases). The CDR3 is 14 residues long. The germline V gene encodes CDR1 LNHDA and CDR2 SQIVND (reference sequence). The germline V and J ends were trimmed by 5 bases and 7 bases, with 14 bases remaining between them. The CDR3 sequence: CASSDPGRGEKLFF. CDR3 sequence (DNA): TGTGCCAGTAGTGACCCGGGGCGGGGTGAAAAACTGTTTTTT.

This chain joins TRBV14 and TRBJ2-2, with D uncertain. V lost 0 bases and J 6 bases, leaving 8 bases between the germline ends. Per germline, CDR1 SGHDN and CDR2 FVKESK. CDR3 size: 14 residues. The CDR3 reads CASSQEISSGELFF. The CDR3 bases are TGTGCCAGCAGCCAAGAGATTAGTTCCGGGGAGCTGTTTTTT.

The V gene is TRBV7-9, the J gene TRBJ2-2, with TRBD2 as a possible D gene (5 bases). The germline CDR1 and CDR2 sequences are SEHNR and FQNEAQ (reference sequence). V lost 2 bases and J 4 bases, leaving 14 bases between the germline ends. The CDR3 length is 16 residues. CDR3 protein: CASSLISSWGTGELFF. The CDR3 coding sequence is TGTGCCAGCAGCTTAATTTCTAGCTGGGGCACCGGGGAGCTGTTTTTT.

J is TRBJ2-1 and V is TRBV11-3; D is ambiguous. Germline assignment: CDR1 SGHNT and CDR2 YENEEA. This CDR3 region has 16 residues. The V and J ends lost 5 bases and 2 bases respectively, with 16 bases between them. CDR3 nucleotide sequence: TGTGCCAGCAGCCCAATAGGCGGAGTGCCCTACAATGAGCAGTTCTTC. Amino acid sequence: CASSPIGGVPYNEQFF.

The V and J genes are TRBV7-2 and TRBJ1-4; no firm D call. Trimming left V 1 base short and J 5 bases short, with 11 bases between. Germline V gene sequence: CDR1 SGHTA, CDR2 FQGNSA. The CDR3 has 15 amino acids. The CDR3 DNA reads TGTGCCAGCAGCTTAGAGGCCGCAGGCAATGAAAAACTGTTTTTT. Its protein product is CASSLEAAGNEKLFF. Supplemented by reference TRBV7-2 and TRBJ1-4, the full variable domain reads GAGVSQSPSNKVTEKGKDVELRCDPISGHTALYWYRQSLGQGLEFLIYFQGNSAPDKSGLPSDRFSAERTGGSVSTLTIQRTQQEDSAVYLCASSLEAAGNEKLFFGSGTQLSVL.

V gene TRBV27 combines with J gene TRBJ2-3, with D tentatively TRBD2 (6 bases). V dropped 5 bases and J dropped 1 base, with 13 bases sitting between them. Germline loops: CDR1 MNHEY, CDR2 SMNVEV (reference sequence). The CDR3 length is 15 residues. The CDR3 DNA reads TGTGCCAGCAGTCGAACGGGAGCTGGCACAGATACGCAGTATTTT. Its translation is CASSRTGAGTDTQYF.

This sequence joins TRBV9 and TRBJ1-3; D remains ambiguous. V lost 3 bases, J lost 3 bases, and 1 base lay in between. CDR1 is SGDLS and CDR2 is YYNGEE in the germline V gene. CDR3 length equals 11 residues. CDR3 DNA: TGTGCCAGCAGCGATGGAAACACCATATATTTT. Translated: CASSDGNTIYF. The entire variable domain, with the rest obtained from reference TRBV9 and TRBJ1-3, is as follows: DSGVTQTPKHLITATGQRVTLRCSPRSGDLSVYWYQQSLDQGLQFLIQYYNGEERAKGNILERFSAQQFPDLHSELNLSSLELGDSALYFCASSDGNTIYFGEGSWLTVV.

The chain couples TRBV30 to TRBJ2-5; D tentatively reads TRBD1 or TRBD2 (5 bases each). The J call is uncertain, as TRBJ2-7 better fits the DNA end. Germline V CDR1 and CDR2: GTSNPN, SVGIG (reference sequence). The CDR3 has 13 residues. The CDR3 is CAWIRDGAYEQYF. The CDR3 DNA follows: TGTGCCTGGATCCGGGACGGAGCCTACGAGCAGTACTTC.

V usage is TRBV12-5 and J usage is TRBJ2-3; the D gene is possibly TRBD1 (6 bases). V was pared by 5 bases and J by 1 base, with 13 bases between. CDR1 and CDR2 from the germline V gene are LGHNT and FRNRAP. The CDR3 spans 15 residues. The DNA of the CDR3 is TGTGCTAGTGGTGAAGGACAGTTAGGCACAGATACGCAGTATTTT. Its protein is CASGEGQLGTDTQYF. The variable domain in full, with the rest retrieved from reference TRBV12-5 and TRBJ2-3, is DARVTQTPRHKVTEMGQEVTMRCQPILGHNTVFWYRQTMMQGLELLAYFRNRAPLDDSGMPKDRFSAEMPDATLATLKIQPSEPRDSAVYFCASGEGQLGTDTQYFGPGTRLTVL.

The chain recombines TRBV7-9 with TRBJ2-1; TRBD1 aligns across 9 bases. V dropped 3 bases and J dropped 6; count of bases not matched to a gene: 9. Germline CDR1 is SEHNR and CDR2 is FQNEAQ (reference sequence). The length of the CDR3 is 16 residues. The CDR3 DNA sequence: TGTGCCAGCAGCTTCACTGGGACAGGGTCTTCCAATGAGCAGTTCTTC. Translating gives CASSFTGTGSSNEQFF.

This clone has just a few counts. The CDR3 DNA sequence: TGTGCCAGCAGTCCCGGGACAGGGTTCTACGAGCAGTACTTC. This sequence encodes CASSPGTGFYEQYF. The chain combines TRBV6-6 with TRBJ2-7, with 9 bases lining up with TRBD1. There are 14 residues in the CDR3. The junction had 5 bases not matched to a gene; V was cut back by 5 bases and J by 3 bases. The germline CDR1 and CDR2 sequences are MNHNY and SVGAGI (reference sequence).